The 2 T cell receptor beta chains given below trace back to one sample, sequenced in a study of cytomegalovirus exposure and HLA in healthy donors. PCR primers comprised 60 Vbeta and 13 Jbeta primers. Produced via immunoSEQ multiplex PCR; TCRdb's table is partial and in-frame only. The top ten hold 1.5% to 2% of the sample, which has around 160,000 clones, roughly 73% seen once. Sequencing was performed on PBMCs. Receptors were obtained from a woman younger than 35 in good health and CMV-seronegative.

V gene TRBV7-9 combines with J gene TRBJ2-7, with 10 bases that match TRBD1. The germline V gene has CDR1 SEHNR and CDR2 FQNEAQ (reference sequence). J gave up 2 bases and V 5 bases, and 15 bases lay outside the gene matches. There are 18 residues in the CDR3. CDR3 in amino acids: CASSIPGQGRIGAYEQYF. CDR3 DNA sequence: TGTGCCAGCAGCATTCCGGGACAGGGGAGGATTGGAGCCTACGAGCAGTACTTC.

The chain couples TRBV29-1 to TRBJ2-1; 10 bases fit TRBD2. V lost 6 bases, J lost 5 bases, and 4 bases stayed unmatched. Germline V gives CDR1 SQVTM, CDR2 ANQGSEA. The CDR3 loop spans 13 amino acids. CDR3 nucleotides: TGCAGCGTACTAGCGGGACCTGACAATGAGCAGTTCTTC. It is translated as CSVLAGPDNEQFF.